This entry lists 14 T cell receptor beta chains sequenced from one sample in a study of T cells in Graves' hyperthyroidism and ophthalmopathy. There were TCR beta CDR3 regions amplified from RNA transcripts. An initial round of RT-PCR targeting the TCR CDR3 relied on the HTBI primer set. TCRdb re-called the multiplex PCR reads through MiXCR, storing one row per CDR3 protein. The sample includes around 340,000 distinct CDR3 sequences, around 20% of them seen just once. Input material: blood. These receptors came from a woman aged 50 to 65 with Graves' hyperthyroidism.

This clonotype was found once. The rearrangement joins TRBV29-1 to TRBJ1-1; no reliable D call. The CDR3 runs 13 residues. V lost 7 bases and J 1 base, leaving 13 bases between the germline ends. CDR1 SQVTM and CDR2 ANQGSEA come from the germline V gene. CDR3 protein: CSAPEQPNTEAFF. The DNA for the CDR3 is TGCAGCGCCCCGGAACAGCCGAACACTGAAGCTTTCTTT.

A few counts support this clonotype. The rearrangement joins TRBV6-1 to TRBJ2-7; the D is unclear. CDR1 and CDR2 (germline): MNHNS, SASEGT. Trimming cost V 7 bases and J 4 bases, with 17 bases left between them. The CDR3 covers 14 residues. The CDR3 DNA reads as TGTGCCAGCAATTTAGACGGCTCCTCTTACGAGCAGTACTTC. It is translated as CASNLDGSSYEQYF.

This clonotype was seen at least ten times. The CDR3 DNA follows: TGTGCCAGCAGCCGGGGGTCTGCGCACACCGGGGAGCTGTTTTTT. This gives the protein CASSRGSAHTGELFF. The V call is TRBV7-2, the J call TRBJ2-2; the D gene is possibly TRBD2 (6 bases). The CDR3 runs to 15 residues. With 5 bases removed from V and 3 bases from J, the gap between germline ends came to 13 bases. Germline CDR1 and CDR2: SGHTA and FQGNSA.

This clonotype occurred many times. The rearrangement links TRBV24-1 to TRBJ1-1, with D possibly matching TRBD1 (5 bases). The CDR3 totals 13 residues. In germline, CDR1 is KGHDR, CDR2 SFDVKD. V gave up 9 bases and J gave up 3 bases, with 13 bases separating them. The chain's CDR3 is CATRGGVYTEAFF. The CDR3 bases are TGTGCCACCCGGGGAGGGGTGTACACTGAAGCTTTCTTT.

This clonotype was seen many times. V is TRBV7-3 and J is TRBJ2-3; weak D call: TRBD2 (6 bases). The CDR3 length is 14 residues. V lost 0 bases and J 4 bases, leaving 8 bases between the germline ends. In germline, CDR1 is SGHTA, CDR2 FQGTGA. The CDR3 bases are TGTGCCAGCAGCTTAACGGGAGGTCCAGATACGCAGTATTTT. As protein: CASSLTGGPDTQYF.

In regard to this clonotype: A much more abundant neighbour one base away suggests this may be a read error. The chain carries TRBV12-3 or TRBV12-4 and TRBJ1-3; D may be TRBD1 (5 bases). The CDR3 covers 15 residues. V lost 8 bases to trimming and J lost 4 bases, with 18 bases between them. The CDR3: CASGSTAWGGNTIYF. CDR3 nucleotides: TGTGCCAGCGGTTCGACAGCCTGGGGGGGAAACACCATATATTTT.

DNA of the CDR3: TGTGCCAGCAGCTTACAGGGTCGTAATTCACCCCTCCACTTT. Protein sequence: CASSLQGRNSPLHF. The rearrangement uses TRBV7-2 and TRBJ1-6, with TRBD1 as a possible D gene (5 bases). The CDR3 has 14 residues. V lost 2 bases and J 6 bases, leaving 8 bases between the germline ends. Germline CDR1 reads SGHTA; CDR2 reads FQGNSA. Using reference TRBV7-2 and TRBJ1-6 for the parts outside the CDR3, the full variable domain is GAGVSQSPSNKVTEKGKDVELRCDPISGHTALYWYRQSLGQGLEFLIYFQGNSAPDKSGLPSDRFSAERTGGSVSTLTIQRTQQEDSAVYLCASSLQGRNSPLHFGNGTRLTVT.

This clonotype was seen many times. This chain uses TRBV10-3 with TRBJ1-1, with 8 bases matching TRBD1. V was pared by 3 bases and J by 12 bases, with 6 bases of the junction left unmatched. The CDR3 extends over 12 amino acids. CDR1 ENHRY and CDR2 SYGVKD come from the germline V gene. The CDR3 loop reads CAISEPRGHTFF. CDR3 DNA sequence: TGTGCCATCAGTGAACCCAGGGGGCATACTTTCTTT.

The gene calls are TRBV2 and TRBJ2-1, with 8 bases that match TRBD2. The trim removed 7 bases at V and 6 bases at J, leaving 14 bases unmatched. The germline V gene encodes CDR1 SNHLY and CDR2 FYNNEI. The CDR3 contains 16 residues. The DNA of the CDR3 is TGTGCCAGCACCTTAAAGCTTGGACTAGCAGTCAATGAGCAGTTCTTC. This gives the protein CASTLKLGLAVNEQFF.

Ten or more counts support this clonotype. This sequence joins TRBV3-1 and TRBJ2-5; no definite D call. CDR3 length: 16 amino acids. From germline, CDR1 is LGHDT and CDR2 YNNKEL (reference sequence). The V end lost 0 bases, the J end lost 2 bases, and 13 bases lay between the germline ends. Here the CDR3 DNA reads TGTGCCAGCAGCCAAGATCCCTCTAGGCCTCAAGAGACCCAGTACTTC. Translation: CASSQDPSRPQETQYF.

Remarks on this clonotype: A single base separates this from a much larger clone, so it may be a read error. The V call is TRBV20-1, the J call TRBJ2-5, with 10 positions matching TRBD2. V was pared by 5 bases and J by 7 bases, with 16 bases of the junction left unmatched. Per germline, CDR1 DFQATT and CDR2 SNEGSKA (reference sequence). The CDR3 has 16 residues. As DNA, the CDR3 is TGCAGTGCTGTTGGACTAGCGGATCCGGAAGGGTGGACCCAGTACTTC. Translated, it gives CSAVGLADPEGWTQYF.

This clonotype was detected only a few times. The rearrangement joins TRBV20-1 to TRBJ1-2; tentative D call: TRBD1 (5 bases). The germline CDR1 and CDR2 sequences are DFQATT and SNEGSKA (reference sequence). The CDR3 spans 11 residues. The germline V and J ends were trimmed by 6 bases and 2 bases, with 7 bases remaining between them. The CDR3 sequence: CSARDNYGYTF. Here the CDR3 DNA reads TGCAGTGCCCGGGACAACTATGGCTACACCTTC.

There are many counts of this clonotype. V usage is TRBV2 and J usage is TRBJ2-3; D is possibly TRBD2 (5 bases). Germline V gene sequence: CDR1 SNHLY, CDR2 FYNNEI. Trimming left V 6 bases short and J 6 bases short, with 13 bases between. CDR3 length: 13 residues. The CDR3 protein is CASSPAGPDTQYF. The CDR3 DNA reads TGTGCCAGCAGCCCGGCGGGCCCTGATACGCAGTATTTT.

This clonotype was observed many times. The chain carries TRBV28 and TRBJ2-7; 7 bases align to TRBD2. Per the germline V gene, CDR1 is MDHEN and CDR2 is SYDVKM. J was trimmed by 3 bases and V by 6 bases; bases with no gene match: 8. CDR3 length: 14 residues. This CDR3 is CASRKGRGGYEQYF. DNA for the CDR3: TGTGCCAGCAGGAAAGGACGCGGGGGCTACGAGCAGTACTTC.